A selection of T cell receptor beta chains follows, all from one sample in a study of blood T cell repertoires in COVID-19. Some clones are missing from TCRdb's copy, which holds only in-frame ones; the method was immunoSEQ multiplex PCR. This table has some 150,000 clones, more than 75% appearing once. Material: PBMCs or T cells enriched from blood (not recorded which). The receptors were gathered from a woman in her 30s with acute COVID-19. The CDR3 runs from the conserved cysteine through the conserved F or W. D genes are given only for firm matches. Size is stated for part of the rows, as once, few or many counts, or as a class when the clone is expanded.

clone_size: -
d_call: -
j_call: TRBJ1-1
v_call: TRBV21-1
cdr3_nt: TGTGCCAGCAGCAGGGGGACAGAAGAAGGCACTGAAGCTTTCTTT
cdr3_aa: CASSRGTEEGTEAFF

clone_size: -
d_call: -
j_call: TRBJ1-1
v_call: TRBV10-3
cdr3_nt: TGTGCCATCAGGAGCACGAACACTGAAGCTTTCTTT
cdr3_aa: CAIRSTNTEAFF

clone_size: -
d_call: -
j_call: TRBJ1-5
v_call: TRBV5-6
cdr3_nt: TGTGCCAGCAGCGATTCAGGGGCCAGGCGAGCGCCCCAGCATTTT
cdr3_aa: CASSDSGARRAPQHF

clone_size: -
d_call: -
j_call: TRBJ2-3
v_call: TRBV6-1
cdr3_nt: TGTGCCAGCAGTGCGTACACAGATACGCAGTATTTT
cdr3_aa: CASSAYTDTQYF

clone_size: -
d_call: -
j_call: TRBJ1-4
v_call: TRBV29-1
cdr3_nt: TGCAGCGTTGAAGCTCTAGACTCCAATGAAAAACTGTTTTTT
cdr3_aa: CSVEALDSNEKLFF

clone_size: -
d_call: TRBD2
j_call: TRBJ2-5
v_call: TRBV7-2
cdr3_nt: TGTGCCAGCAGCACAACTAGCGGGAGCGGCAGGGAGACCCAGTACTTC
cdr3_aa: CASSTTSGSGRETQYF

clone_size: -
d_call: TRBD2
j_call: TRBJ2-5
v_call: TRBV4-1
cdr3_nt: TGCGCCAGCAGCCAAGGGCTAGCGGGAGCCCCAGAGACCCAGTACTTC
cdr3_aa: CASSQGLAGAPETQYF

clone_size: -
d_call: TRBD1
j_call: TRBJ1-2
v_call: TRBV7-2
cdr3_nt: TGTGCCAGCAGCTCACAGATAACAGGGGGCATTGGCTACACCTTC
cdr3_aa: CASSSQITGGIGYTF

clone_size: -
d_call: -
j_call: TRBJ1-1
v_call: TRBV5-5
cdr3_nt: TGTGCCAGCAGCCTACTTCCTGGGCCTTCGACTGAAGCTTTCTTT
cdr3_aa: CASSLLPGPSTEAFF

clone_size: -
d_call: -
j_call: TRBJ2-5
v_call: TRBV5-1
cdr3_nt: TGCGCCAGCAGCTTGGGGGGCAGCCAAGAGACCCAGTACTTC
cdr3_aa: CASSLGGSQETQYF

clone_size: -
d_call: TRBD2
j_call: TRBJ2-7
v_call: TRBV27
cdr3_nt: TGTGCCAGCAGTCCTCCCCCCGGTGCTAGCGGGAGTTACGAGCAGTACTTC
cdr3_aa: CASSPPPGASGSYEQYF

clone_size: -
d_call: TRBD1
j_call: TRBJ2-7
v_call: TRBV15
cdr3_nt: TGTGCCACCAGCAGAGCCGGGACAGGGTCAGGGAACTCCTACGAGCAGTACTTC
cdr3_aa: CATSRAGTGSGNSYEQYF

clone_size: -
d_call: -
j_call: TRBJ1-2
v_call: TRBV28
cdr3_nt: TGTGCCGTTCAGGCACCGACAGGTAGAGACTATGGCTACACCTTC
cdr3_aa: CAVQAPTGRDYGYTF

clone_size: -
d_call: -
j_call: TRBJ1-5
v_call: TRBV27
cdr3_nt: TGTGCCAGCAGTTTGGGAGCGAACGGGGGGCCGCCCCAGCATTTT
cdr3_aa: CASSLGANGGPPQHF

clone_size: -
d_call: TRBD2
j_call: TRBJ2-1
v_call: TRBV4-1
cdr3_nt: TGCGCCAGCAGCCTTATAGCGGGAGGGAACGATGAGCAGTTCTTC
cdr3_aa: CASSLIAGGNDEQFF

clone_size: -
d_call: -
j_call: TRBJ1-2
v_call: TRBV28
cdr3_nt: TGTGCCAGCAGTTCACAGCAGGGGCAATATGGCTACACCTTC
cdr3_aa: CASSSQQGQYGYTF

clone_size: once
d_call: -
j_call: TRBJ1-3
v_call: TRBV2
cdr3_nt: TGTGCCAGCAGTGAAAGGCGGGGTAGCTCTGGAAACACCATATATTTT
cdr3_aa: CASSERRGSSGNTIYF

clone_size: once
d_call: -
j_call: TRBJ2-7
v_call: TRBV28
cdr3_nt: TGTGCCAGCACCTCTAGGCGCTCCTACGAGCAGTACTTC
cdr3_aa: CASTSRRSYEQYF

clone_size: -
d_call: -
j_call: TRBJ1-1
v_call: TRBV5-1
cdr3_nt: TGCGCCAGCAGTCTTCCGGGGGTAAACACTGAAGCTTTCTTT
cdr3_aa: CASSLPGVNTEAFF

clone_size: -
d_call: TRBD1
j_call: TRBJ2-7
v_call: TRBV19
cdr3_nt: TGTGCCAGTAGTATAGCCCAGGGGGCGGCCTACGAGCAGTACTTC
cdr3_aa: CASSIAQGAAYEQYF

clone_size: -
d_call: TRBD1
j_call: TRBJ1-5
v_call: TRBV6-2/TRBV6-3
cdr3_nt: TGTGCCAGCAGTTTAGGACAGGGGTACGGCAATCAGCCCCAGCATTTT
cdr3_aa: CASSLGQGYGNQPQHF

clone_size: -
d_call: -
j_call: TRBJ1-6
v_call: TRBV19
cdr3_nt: TGTGCCAGTAGGCGCGGCCATGGATCACCCCTCCACTTT
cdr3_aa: CASRRGHGSPLHF

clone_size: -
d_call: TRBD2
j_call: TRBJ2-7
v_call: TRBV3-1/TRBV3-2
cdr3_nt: TGTGCCAGCAGGGAGAATCTAGCGGGAGCCTACGAGCAGTACTTC
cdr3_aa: CASRENLAGAYEQYF

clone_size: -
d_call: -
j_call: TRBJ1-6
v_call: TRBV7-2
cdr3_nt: TGTGCCAGCAGCTTAGTTCTGGGGAAGCGGTCACCCCTCCACTTT
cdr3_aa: CASSLVLGKRSPLHF

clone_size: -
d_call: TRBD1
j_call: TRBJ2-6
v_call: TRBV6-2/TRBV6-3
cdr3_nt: TGTGCCAGCAGCGACAGGGGAGGCTCTGGGGCCAACGTCCTGACTTTC
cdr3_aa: CASSDRGGSGANVLTF

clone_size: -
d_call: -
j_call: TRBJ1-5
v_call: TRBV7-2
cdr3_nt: TGTGCCAGCAGCTTCAGCAAGGGGAGCAATCAGCCCCAGCATTTT
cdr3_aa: CASSFSKGSNQPQHF

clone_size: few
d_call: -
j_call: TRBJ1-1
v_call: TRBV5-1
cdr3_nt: TGCGCCAGCAGCCCACATCCAGGGAACACTGAAGCTTTCTTT
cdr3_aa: CASSPHPGNTEAFF

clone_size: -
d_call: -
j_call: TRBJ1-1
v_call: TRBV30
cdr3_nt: TGTGCCTGGAAGGACAGCCGTTTACTGAACACTGAAGCTTTCTTT
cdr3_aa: CAWKDSRLLNTEAFF

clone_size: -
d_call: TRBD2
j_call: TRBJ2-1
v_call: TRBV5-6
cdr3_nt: TGTGCCAGCAGCACCGCGTTGGACTCGCGGGAGTACAATGAGCAGTTCTTC
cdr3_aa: CASSTALDSREYNEQFF

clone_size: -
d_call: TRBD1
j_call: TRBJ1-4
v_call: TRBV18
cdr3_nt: TGTGCCAGCTCACCCCCGGTACAGGGGGCGGGTGAAAAACTGTTTTTT
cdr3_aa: CASSPPVQGAGEKLFF

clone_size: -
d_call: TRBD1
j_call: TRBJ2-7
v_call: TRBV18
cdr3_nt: TGTGCCAGCTTCGATGGGACAGGGCCTTTGGAGCAGTACTTC
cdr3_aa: CASFDGTGPLEQYF

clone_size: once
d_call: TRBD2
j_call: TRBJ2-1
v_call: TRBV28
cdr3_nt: TGTGCCAGCAGACTAGGGAGGGCATGGTACAATGAGCAGTTCTTC
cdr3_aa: CASRLGRAWYNEQFF

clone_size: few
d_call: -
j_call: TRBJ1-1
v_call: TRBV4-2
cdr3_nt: TGTGCCAGCAGCCAAGGCGTGTTTATGAACACTGAAGCTTTCTTT
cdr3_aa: CASSQGVFMNTEAFF

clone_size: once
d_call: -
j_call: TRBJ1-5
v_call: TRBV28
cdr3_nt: TGTGCCAGCAGTTTCGTTCGGGGGACTTTTCAGCCCCAGCATTTT
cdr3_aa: CASSFVRGTFQPQHF

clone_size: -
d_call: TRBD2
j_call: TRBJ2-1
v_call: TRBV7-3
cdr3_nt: TGTGCCAGCAGCTTAAGACTAGCGGGAGGTCTCAATGAGCAGTTCTTC
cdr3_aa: CASSLRLAGGLNEQFF

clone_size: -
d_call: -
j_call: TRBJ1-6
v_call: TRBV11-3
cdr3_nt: TGTGCCAGCAGCATCACAACAGGAACCCCCCTCCACTTT
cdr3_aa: CASSITTGTPLHF

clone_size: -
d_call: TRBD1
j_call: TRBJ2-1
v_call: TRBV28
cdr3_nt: TGTGCCAGCAGTTTTTTGGGACAGGGGATGGGGGATGAGCAGTTCTTC
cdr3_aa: CASSFLGQGMGDEQFF

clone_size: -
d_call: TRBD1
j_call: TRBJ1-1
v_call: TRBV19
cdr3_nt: TGTGCCAGTAATCCGGGACAGATGAACACTGAAGCTTTCTTT
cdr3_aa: CASNPGQMNTEAFF

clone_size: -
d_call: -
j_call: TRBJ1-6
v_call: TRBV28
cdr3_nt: TGTGCCAGCAAGGACAGTAGTAATTCACCCCTCCACTTT
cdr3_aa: CASKDSSNSPLHF

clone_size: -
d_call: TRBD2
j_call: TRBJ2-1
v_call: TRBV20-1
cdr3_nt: TGCAGTGCTAGTAGGCGGGAGGGCCTTATCTCCAATGAGCAGTTCTTC
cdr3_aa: CSASRREGLISNEQFF

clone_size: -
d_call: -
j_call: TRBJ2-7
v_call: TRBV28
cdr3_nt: TGTGCCAGCAGTTTATGGGGCGGGGTCGACGAGCAGTACTTC
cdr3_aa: CASSLWGGVDEQYF

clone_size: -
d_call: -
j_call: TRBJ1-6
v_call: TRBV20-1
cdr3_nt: TGCAGTGCTAGTAAGGGGACAACATCTAATTCACCCCTCCACTTT
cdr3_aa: CSASKGTTSNSPLHF

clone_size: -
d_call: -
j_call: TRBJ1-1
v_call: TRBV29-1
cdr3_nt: TGCAGCGTTGGGGGGGAGGGCACTGAAGCTTTCTTT
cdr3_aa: CSVGGEGTEAFF

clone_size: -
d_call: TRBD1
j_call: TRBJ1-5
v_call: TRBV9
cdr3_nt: TGTGCCAGCAGCGTAAGGGCGGGCAGGGGGTTGGGTCAGCCCCAGCATTTT
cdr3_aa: CASSVRAGRGLGQPQHF

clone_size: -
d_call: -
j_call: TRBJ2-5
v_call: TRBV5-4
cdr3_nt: TGTGCCAGCAGCTTGGACTTAGCAGCCAAAGAGACCCAGTACTTC
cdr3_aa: CASSLDLAAKETQYF